This T cell receptor (beta chain) originates from a study of blood T cell repertoires in COVID-19. The repertoire was sequenced with immunoSEQ multiplex PCR; TCRdb's copy has only in-frame clones and lacks some. The sample carries some 270,000 clones, approximately 89% recorded once. CDR3 length equals 13 residues. Germline assignment: CDR1 SQVTM and CDR2 ANQGSEA. Trimming removed 3 bases at V and 0 bases at J, with 9 bases between. This sequence was found in a man aged 35 to 55 with active or convalescent COVID-19. The source material was peripheral blood. The chain uses TRBV29-1 and TRBJ2-7, with a weak D call TRBD2 (5 bases). The CDR3 here is CSVEGRDSYEQYF. CDR3 nucleotide sequence: TGCAGCGTTGAGGGCCGGGACTCCTACGAGCAGTACTTC.